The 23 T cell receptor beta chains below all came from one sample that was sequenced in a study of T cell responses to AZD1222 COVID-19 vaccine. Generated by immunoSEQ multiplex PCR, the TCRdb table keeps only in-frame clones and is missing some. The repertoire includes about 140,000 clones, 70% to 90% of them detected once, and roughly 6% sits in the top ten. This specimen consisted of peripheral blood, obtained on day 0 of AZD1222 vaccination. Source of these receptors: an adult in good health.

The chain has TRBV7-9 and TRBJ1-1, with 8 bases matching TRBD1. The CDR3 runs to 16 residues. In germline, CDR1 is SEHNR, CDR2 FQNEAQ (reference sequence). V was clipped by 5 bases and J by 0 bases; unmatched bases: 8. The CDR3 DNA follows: TGTGCCAGCAGCCGACAGGGGCCCTTTATGAACACTGAAGCTTTCTTT. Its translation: CASSRQGPFMNTEAFF.

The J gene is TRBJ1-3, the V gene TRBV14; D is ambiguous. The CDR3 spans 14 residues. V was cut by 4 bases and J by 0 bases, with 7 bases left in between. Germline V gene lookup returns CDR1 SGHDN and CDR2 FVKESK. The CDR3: CASSLRSSGNTIYF. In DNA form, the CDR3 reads TGTGCCAGCAGCCTTCGGAGCTCTGGAAACACCATATATTTT.

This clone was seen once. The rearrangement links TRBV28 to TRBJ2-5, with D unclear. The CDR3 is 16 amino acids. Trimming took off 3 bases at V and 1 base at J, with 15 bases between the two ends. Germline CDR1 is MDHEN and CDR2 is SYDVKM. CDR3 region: CASSLALRVIQETQYF. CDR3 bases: TGTGCCAGCAGTTTGGCCCTTAGGGTGATCCAAGAGACCCAGTACTTC.

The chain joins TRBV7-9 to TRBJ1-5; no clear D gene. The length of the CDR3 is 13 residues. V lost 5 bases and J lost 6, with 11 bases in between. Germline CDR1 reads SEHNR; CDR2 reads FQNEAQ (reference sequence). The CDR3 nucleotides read TGTGCCAGCAGCCAGGCCGTTAGTCAGCCCCAGCATTTT. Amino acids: CASSQAVSQPQHF.

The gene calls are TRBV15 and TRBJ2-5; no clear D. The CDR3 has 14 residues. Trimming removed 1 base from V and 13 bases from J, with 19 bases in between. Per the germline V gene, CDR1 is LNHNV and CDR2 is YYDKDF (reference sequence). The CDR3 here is CATSRVGGTPIVYF. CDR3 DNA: TGTGCCACCAGCAGAGTAGGCGGTACCCCTATCGTGTACTTC.

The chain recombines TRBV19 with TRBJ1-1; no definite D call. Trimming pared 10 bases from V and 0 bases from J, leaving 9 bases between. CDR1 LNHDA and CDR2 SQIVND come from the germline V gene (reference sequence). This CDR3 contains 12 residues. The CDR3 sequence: CATKALNTEAFF. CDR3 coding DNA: TGTGCCACCAAGGCCCTGAACACTGAAGCTTTCTTT.

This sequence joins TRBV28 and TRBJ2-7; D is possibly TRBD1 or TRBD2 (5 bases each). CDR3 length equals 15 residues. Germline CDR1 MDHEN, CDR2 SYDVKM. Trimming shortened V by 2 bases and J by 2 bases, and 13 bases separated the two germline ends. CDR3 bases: TGTGCCAGCAGTTTAATTCGCAGGGAGACCTACGAGCAGTACTTC. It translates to CASSLIRRETYEQYF.

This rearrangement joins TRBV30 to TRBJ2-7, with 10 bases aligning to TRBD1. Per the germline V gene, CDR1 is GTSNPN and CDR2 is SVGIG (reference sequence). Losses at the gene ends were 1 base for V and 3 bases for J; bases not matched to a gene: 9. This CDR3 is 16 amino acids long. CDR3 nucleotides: TGTGCCTGGAGTGGGGGCTCGGGACAGGGGAACTACGAGCAGTACTTC. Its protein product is CAWSGGSGQGNYEQYF.

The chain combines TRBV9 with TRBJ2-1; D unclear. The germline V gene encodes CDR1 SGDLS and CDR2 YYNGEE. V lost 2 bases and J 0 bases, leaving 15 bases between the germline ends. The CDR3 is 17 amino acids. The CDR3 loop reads CASSVPKSGDSYNEQFF. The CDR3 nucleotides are TGTGCCAGCAGCGTCCCAAAGTCTGGGGACTCCTACAATGAGCAGTTCTTC.

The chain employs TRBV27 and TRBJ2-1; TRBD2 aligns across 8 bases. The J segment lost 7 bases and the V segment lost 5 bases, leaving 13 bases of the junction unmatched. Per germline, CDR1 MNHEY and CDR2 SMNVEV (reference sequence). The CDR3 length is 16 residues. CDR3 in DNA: TGTGCCAGCAGTGTCCGGGGAGCGGGAGAGTTTAATGAGCAGTTCTTC. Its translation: CASSVRGAGEFNEQFF.

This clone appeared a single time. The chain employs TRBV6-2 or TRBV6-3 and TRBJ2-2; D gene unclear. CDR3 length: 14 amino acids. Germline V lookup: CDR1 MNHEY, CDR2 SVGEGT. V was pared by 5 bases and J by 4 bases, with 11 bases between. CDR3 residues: CASSPKGFTGELFF. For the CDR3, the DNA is TGTGCCAGCAGTCCCAAAGGGTTCACCGGGGAGCTGTTTTTT.

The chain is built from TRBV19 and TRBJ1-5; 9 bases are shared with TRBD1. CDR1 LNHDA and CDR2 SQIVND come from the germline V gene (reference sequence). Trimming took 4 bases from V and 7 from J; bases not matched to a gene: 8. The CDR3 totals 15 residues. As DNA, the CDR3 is TGTGCCAGTAGTACCCCGGACAGGGGAAGGCAGCCCCAGCATTTT. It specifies CASSTPDRGRQPQHF.

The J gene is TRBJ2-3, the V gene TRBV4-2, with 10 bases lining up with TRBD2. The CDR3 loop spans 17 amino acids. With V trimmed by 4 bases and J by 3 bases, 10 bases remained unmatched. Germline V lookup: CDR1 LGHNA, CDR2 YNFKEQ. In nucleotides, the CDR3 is TGTGCCAGCAGCCTGACAGCGGGAGGGTTGCGGACAGATACGCAGTATTTT. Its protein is CASSLTAGGLRTDTQYF.

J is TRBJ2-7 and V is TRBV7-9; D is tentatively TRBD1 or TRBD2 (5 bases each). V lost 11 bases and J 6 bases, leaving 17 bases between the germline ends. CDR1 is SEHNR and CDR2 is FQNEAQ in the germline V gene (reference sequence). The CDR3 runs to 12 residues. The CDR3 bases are TGTGCCTCACCGGGGCATGGGTCCGAGCAGTACTTC. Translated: CASPGHGSEQYF.

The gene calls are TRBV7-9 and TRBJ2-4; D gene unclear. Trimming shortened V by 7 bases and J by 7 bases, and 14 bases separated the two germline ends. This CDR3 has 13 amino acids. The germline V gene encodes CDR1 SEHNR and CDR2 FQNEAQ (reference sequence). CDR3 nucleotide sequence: TGTGCCAGCACCGCGACCCACTCCAACATTCAGTACTTC. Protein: CASTATHSNIQYF.

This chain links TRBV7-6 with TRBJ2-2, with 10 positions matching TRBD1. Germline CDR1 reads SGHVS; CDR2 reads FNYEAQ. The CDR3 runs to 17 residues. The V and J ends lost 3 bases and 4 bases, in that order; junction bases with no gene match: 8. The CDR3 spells CASSFSRQGARTGELFF. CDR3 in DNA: TGTGCCAGCAGCTTTTCCCGACAGGGGGCGCGCACCGGGGAGCTGTTTTTT.

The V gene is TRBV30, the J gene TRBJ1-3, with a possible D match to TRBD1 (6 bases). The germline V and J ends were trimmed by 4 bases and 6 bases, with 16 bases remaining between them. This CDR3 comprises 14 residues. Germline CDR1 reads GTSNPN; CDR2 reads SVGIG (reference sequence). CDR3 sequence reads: CAWKARGFLNTIYF. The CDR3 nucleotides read TGTGCCTGGAAGGCCAGGGGATTTCTAAACACCATATATTTT.

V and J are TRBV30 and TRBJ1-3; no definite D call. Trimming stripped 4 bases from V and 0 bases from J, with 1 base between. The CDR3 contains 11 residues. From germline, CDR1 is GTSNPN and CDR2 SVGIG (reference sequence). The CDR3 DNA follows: TGTGCCTGGAACTCTGGAAACACCATATATTTT. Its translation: CAWNSGNTIYF.

DNA of the CDR3: TGCGCCAGCAGCCCCGCGGGAGGCAATGAGCAGTTCTTC. This gives the protein CASSPAGGNEQFF. The chain links TRBV5-1 to TRBJ2-1; 8 bases match TRBD2. The CDR3 loop spans 13 amino acids. J lost 6 bases, V lost 4 bases, and 3 bases had no gene match. Germline V gene lookup returns CDR1 SGHRS and CDR2 YFSETQ.

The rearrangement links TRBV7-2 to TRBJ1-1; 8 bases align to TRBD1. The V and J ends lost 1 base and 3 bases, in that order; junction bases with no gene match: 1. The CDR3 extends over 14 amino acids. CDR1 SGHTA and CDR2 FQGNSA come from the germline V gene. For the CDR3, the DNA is TGTGCCAGCAGCTTAGTACAGGGGGACACTGAAGCTTTCTTT. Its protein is CASSLVQGDTEAFF.

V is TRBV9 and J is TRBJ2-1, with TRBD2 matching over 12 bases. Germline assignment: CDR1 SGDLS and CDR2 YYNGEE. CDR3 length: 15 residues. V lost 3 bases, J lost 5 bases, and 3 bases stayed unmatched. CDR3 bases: TGTGCCAGCAGCGCTAGCGGGAGGGATGACAATGAGCAGTTCTTC. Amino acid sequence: CASSASGRDDNEQFF.

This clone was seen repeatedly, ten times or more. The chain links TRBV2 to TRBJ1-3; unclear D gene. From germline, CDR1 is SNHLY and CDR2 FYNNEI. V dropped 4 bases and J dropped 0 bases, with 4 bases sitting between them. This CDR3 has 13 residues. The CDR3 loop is CASSVSSGNTIYF. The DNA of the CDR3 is TGTGCCAGCAGTGTCAGCTCTGGAAACACCATATATTTT.

The CDR3 region has the DNA TGTGCCAGCAGCTATCACCGGGACAGGGGGTCCTACGAGCAGTACTTC. Translation gives CASSYHRDRGSYEQYF. V gene TRBV5-5 combines with J gene TRBJ2-7; 11 bases are shared with TRBD1. The CDR3 sequence is 16 residues long. Germline CDR1 is SGHKS and CDR2 is YYEKEE (reference sequence). The V and J ends lost 3 bases and 1 base, in that order; junction bases with no gene match: 6.